The sequence of this T cell receptor beta chain was determined in a study of blood T cell repertoires in COVID-19. Study-wide background: Whether acute or convalescent, the COVID-19 samples came from the United States, Italy and Spain. In each case, the material was cDNA or gDNA derived from T cells, B-cell-depleted T cells, or PBMCs.

Living in 24 US areas, the participants were between roughly 18 and 90 years of age. Participants were placed into cohorts based on the clinical history they reported. The method was immunoSEQ multiplex PCR; TCRdb's version includes in-frame clones alone and lacks a portion of them. The profile shows around 200,000 clones, 89% of them singletons. CDR3 size: 19 residues. Trimming at V came to 6 bases and at J to 2 bases, leaving 20 bases not matched to a gene. Germline V gives CDR1 MDHEN, CDR2 SYDVKM. This TCR was recovered from a woman aged 18-29 years who had recovered from COVID-19. The V and J genes are TRBV28 and TRBJ2-7; 9 positions match TRBD1. The sequenced sample consisted of PBMCs or T cells enriched from blood (not recorded which). Written as DNA, the CDR3 is TGTGCCAGCAGGGGAACAAAGGGACAGGGATCTCCCTTCGCCTACGAGCAGTACTTC. This gives the protein CASRGTKGQGSPFAYEQYF.